These 19 T cell receptor beta chains were all obtained from the same sample, sequenced in a study of cytomegalovirus exposure and HLA in healthy donors (dated by TCRdb to between 2016 and 2019). Library generation was performed with the immunoSEQ multiplex PCR assay. For the multiplex PCR, a mixture combining 60 forward primers for TCR Vbeta segments and 13 reverse primers for TCR Jbeta segments was used. Imported from immuneACCESS, the table was reduced by TCRdb to in-frame sequences with V and J called. These copies leave out some clones; in studies compared against another copy, an unresolved V gene accounts for under half, and the cause of the remainder is not known. Here the sample has some 160,000 clones; roughly 84% occur a single time. 1.5% of the sample is taken by the ten largest. The sample was PBMCs. Receptors originate from a woman aged 18-30 years in good health and CMV-seronegative.

J is TRBJ2-7 and V is TRBV6-5; possibly TRBD1 for D (5 bases). CDR1 is MNHEY and CDR2 is SVGAGI in the germline V gene. CDR3 length: 13 residues. V lost 6 bases and J lost 7, with 16 bases in between. The CDR3 reads CASRSGHPLEQYF. The CDR3 DNA reads TGTGCCAGCAGGTCAGGACACCCTTTGGAGCAGTACTTC.

This rearrangement joins TRBV19 to TRBJ2-5; TRBD2 agrees at 8 bases. This CDR3 is 15 amino acids long. CDR1 is LNHDA, CDR2 SQIVND, per germline (reference sequence). Trimming cost V 5 bases and J 0 bases; bases outside gene matches: 5. Here the CDR3 DNA reads TGTGCCAGTAGTTTGAGCGGGGGCTACCAAGAGACCCAGTACTTC. Protein sequence: CASSLSGGYQETQYF.

The rearrangement links TRBV23-1 to TRBJ1-2; D remains unclear. TRBV23-1 is an ORF for which the function is uncertain. The V gene lost 10 bases and the J gene lost 6 bases, with 21 bases spanning the gap. The CDR3 loop spans 14 amino acids. Written as DNA, the CDR3 is TGCGCCACCCTCGGTAACAGCTTAAGGAATGGCTACACCTTC. It yields the protein CATLGNSLRNGYTF.

The sample holds one count of this clone. V gene TRBV28 combines with J gene TRBJ1-3; possible D gene TRBD1, 5 bases. Germline CDR1 is MDHEN and CDR2 is SYDVKM. V dropped 4 bases and J dropped 7 bases, with 11 bases sitting between them. The CDR3 runs to 13 residues. The CDR3 sequence: CASSSRDRNTIYF. In nucleotides, the CDR3 is TGTGCCAGCAGTTCCAGGGATAGGAACACCATATATTTT.

V and J are TRBV15 and TRBJ2-1; possibly TRBD1 for D (7 bases). Between the trimmed V and J ends, which lost 1 base and 5 bases, there was a span of 12 bases. CDR1 is LNHNV, CDR2 YYDKDF, per germline (reference sequence). The CDR3 is 15 amino acids. CDR3 nucleotides: TGTGCCACCAGCAGAGGCCCCAGGGGGGACAATGAGCAGTTCTTC. Protein product: CATSRGPRGDNEQFF.

This chain connects TRBV2 to TRBJ2-5; 10 bases line up with TRBD2. Germline CDR1 and CDR2: SNHLY and FYNNEI. The CDR3 has 15 amino acids. The V gene end was trimmed by 7 bases and the J gene end by 11 bases; junction bases not matched to a gene: 16. The chain's CDR3 is CASTGRAGGPREQYF. The CDR3 DNA sequence: TGTGCCAGCACGGGAAGAGCGGGGGGGCCACGGGAGCAGTACTTC.

The chain employs TRBV5-1 and TRBJ2-5; 13 bases map to TRBD2. Germline-derived CDR1 and CDR2 are SGHRS and YFSETQ. V was clipped by 3 bases and J by 5 bases; unmatched bases: 13. The CDR3 consists of 18 residues. CDR3 sequence reads: CASSSGAVLAGGPETQYF. As DNA, the CDR3 is TGCGCCAGCAGCTCGGGGGCAGTACTAGCGGGGGGGCCCGAGACCCAGTACTTC.

Concerning this clone itself: At one end the junction does not follow the germline gene, possibly because of a read error. The chain joins TRBV18 to TRBJ1-2, with D unresolved. CDR3 length: 13 residues. CDR1 and CDR2 (germline): KGHSH, LQKENI. The CDR3 DNA reads as TGTGTCAGCTCACCCGGGACTAACTATGGCTACACCTTC. Residues: CVSSPGTNYGYTF. Using reference TRBV18 and TRBJ1-2 for the parts outside the CDR3, the full variable domain is NAGVMQNPRHLVRRRGQEARLRCSPMKGHSHVYWYRQLPEEGLKFMVYLQKENIIDESGMPKERFSAEFPKEGPSILRIQQVVRGDSAAYFCVSSPGTNYGYTFGSGTRLTVV.

The chain recombines TRBV13 with TRBJ1-4; possibly TRBD1 for D (6 bases). Germline values: CDR1 PRHDT, CDR2 FYEKMQ (reference sequence). Deletions cut 0 bases from V and 3 bases from J, with 11 bases between. The CDR3 totals 16 residues. The CDR3 DNA follows: TGTGCCAGCAGCTTAGGCGCGGCAGGGGCTAATGAAAAACTGTTTTTT. Residues: CASSLGAAGANEKLFF.

This chain connects TRBV6-1 to TRBJ1-4, with a tentative D call TRBD1 (6 bases). The germline V and J ends were trimmed by 7 bases and 6 bases, with 18 bases remaining between them. The CDR3 runs to 15 residues. Looked up from germline, CDR1 is MNHNS and CDR2 is SASEGT. CDR3 coding DNA: TGTGCCAGCACATCAACAGGGAATCCATATGAAAAACTGTTTTTT. Its protein product is CASTSTGNPYEKLFF.

This clone was detected once. The chain combines TRBV4-1 with TRBJ2-7, with TRBD1 matching over 9 bases. CDR3 length: 15 amino acids. Germline CDR1 is MGHRA and CDR2 is YSYEKL. V lost 4 bases, J lost 4 bases, and 8 bases stayed unmatched. CDR3 amino acids: CASSPTGQGTYEQYF. For the CDR3, the DNA is TGCGCCAGCAGCCCCACGGGACAGGGTACGTACGAGCAGTACTTC.

This chain links TRBV29-1 with TRBJ2-7; tentative D call: TRBD1 (5 bases). Between the trimmed V and J ends, which lost 4 bases and 0 bases, there was a span of 7 bases. Germline V gene lookup returns CDR1 SQVTM and CDR2 ANQGSEA. The CDR3 extends over 12 amino acids. CDR3 in amino acids: CSVVTASYEQYF. The DNA for the CDR3 is TGCAGCGTTGTGACAGCCTCCTACGAGCAGTACTTC.

A note on this clone: A read error may account for a junction end that differs from germline. The chain couples TRBV6-1 to TRBJ2-5, with 8 bases that match TRBD1. The J call is uncertain, as TRBJ2-7 better fits the DNA end. The CDR3 has 16 amino acids. Germline V gene sequence: CDR1 MNHNS, CDR2 SASEGT. This CDR3 reads CAGREPRTGSPYEQYF. The DNA of the CDR3 is TGTGCCGGCAGGGAACCTCGGACAGGGAGCCCCTACGAGCAGTACTTC.

This clone was recorded only once. The V call is TRBV27, the J call TRBJ1-2; 9 bases agree with TRBD1. The germline gives CDR1 MNHEY, CDR2 SMNVEV (reference sequence). The V and J ends lost 5 bases and 7 bases, in that order; junction bases with no gene match: 11. The CDR3 totals 15 residues. CDR3 in amino acids: CASSTYRGQLSGYTF. DNA for the CDR3: TGTGCCAGCAGTACCTACAGGGGGCAACTATCTGGCTACACCTTC.

The V gene is TRBV21-1, the J gene TRBJ2-3; the table gives TRBD2 as D, unverified against the DNA. TRBV21-1 is assigned pseudogene status. The CDR3 totals 17 residues. The CDR3 nucleotides read TGTGCCAGCATCCAAAGATATAAGGGGGGGCCGACAGATACGCAGTATTTT. It yields the protein CASIQRYKGGPTDTQYF.

The genes are TRBV7-9 and TRBJ2-7; D gene ambiguous. Trimming cost V 1 base and J 5 bases, with 9 bases left between them. This CDR3 contains 13 residues. Looked up from germline, CDR1 is SEHNR and CDR2 is FQNEAQ (reference sequence). In DNA form, the CDR3 reads TGTGCCAGCAGCTTAGTTTCCGTTGACGAGCAGTACTTC. It encodes CASSLVSVDEQYF. Full variable domain (rest looked up from reference TRBV7-9 and TRBJ2-7): DTGVSQNPRHKITKRGQNVTFRCDPISEHNRLYWYRQTLGQGPEFLTYFQNEAQLEKSRLLSDRFSAERPKGSFSTLEIQRTEQGDSAMYLCASSLVSVDEQYFGPGTRLTVT.

This clone has only a few counts. The gene calls are TRBV9 and TRBJ1-3, with unresolved D. Germline V gene sequence: CDR1 SGDLS, CDR2 YYNGEE. This CDR3 spans 16 amino acids. Trimming removed 4 bases at V and 3 bases at J, with 17 bases between. CDR3 nucleotides: TGTGCCAGCAGCCAGATGTGGGGAGGAGGTGGAAACACCATATATTTT. Amino acid sequence: CASSQMWGGGGNTIYF.

This clone appeared a few times. The rearrangement links TRBV19 to TRBJ2-2; a possible D gene is TRBD1 (6 bases). Germline CDR1 LNHDA, CDR2 SQIVND (reference sequence). The ends were cut back, 2 bases at V and 8 bases at J, with 12 bases in the middle. The CDR3 runs 14 residues. CDR3 in DNA: TGTGCCAGTAGTATACTAGTGGGGGCGGGGGAGCTGTTTTTT. Amino acid sequence: CASSILVGAGELFF.

In this sample, this clone turned up a few times. The chain combines TRBV18 with TRBJ2-7; D may be TRBD1 (5 bases). From germline, CDR1 is KGHSH and CDR2 LQKENI. Between the trimmed V and J ends, which lost 1 base and 3 bases, there was a span of 10 bases. This CDR3 is 14 amino acids long. The CDR3 DNA reads as TGTGCCAGCTCACCACGCCAGGGCGGCTACGAGCAGTACTTC. Its translation: CASSPRQGGYEQYF.